This is a list of T cell receptor beta chains from one sample in a study of T cell responses to AZD1222 COVID-19 vaccine. Method: immunoSEQ multiplex PCR; TCRdb's copy keeps in-frame clones and lacks some. The sample lists 73,000 or so clones; about 91% were seen once. Sequencing used peripheral blood, obtained on day 0 of AZD1222 vaccination. The receptors here all came from an adult in good health. CDR3s leave out the opening cysteine and the closing phenylalanine or tryptophan. Each record gives: D gene, V gene, CDR3 protein. The D gene is left open where the match is weak.

D gene: -
V gene: TRBV18
CDR3 protein: ASSPGQSAGYT

D gene: -
V gene: TRBV19
CDR3 protein: ASSISGADTQY

D gene: -
V gene: TRBV25-1
CDR3 protein: ASSVDGWTEAF

D gene: -
V gene: TRBV28
CDR3 protein: ASGGISVDEQF

D gene: -
V gene: TRBV7-2
CDR3 protein: ASSLTSGGNTEAF

D gene: -
V gene: TRBV28
CDR3 protein: ASSSTRDTDTQY

D gene: TRBD2
V gene: TRBV5-4
CDR3 protein: ASSLGRGVNNEQF

D gene: -
V gene: TRBV7-3
CDR3 protein: ASSLNGYTGELF

D gene: -
V gene: TRBV7-2
CDR3 protein: ASSPRGGAGEQY

D gene: -
V gene: TRBV5-6
CDR3 protein: ASSSRNQPQH

D gene: TRBD1
V gene: TRBV5-8
CDR3 protein: ASSPGQRTTAKNIQY

D gene: -
V gene: TRBV28
CDR3 protein: ASSLSDIDSNQPQH

D gene: -
V gene: TRBV9
CDR3 protein: ASSLLDGYSYEQY

D gene: TRBD1
V gene: TRBV4-3
CDR3 protein: ASSQRTGDYNEQF

D gene: TRBD2
V gene: TRBV28
CDR3 protein: ASSLDSSGGAETQY

D gene: -
V gene: TRBV18
CDR3 protein: ASSPADTQY

D gene: -
V gene: TRBV5-4
CDR3 protein: ASSLTDTQY

D gene: TRBD1
V gene: TRBV6-1
CDR3 protein: ASSEDRGNQPQH

D gene: -
V gene: TRBV10-3
CDR3 protein: AISESWAGDSPLH

D gene: TRBD2
V gene: TRBV6-2/TRBV6-3
CDR3 protein: ASSWTSESDTQY

D gene: -
V gene: TRBV3-1/TRBV3-2
CDR3 protein: ASSQRRTLH

D gene: -
V gene: TRBV12-3/TRBV12-4
CDR3 protein: ASSFTADTEAF

D gene: -
V gene: TRBV12-3/TRBV12-4
CDR3 protein: ASSLGRTDTQY

D gene: -
V gene: TRBV4-1
CDR3 protein: ASSPTESIDEQY

D gene: TRBD2
V gene: TRBV6-4
CDR3 protein: ASSEAGEYNEQF

D gene: -
V gene: TRBV5-4
CDR3 protein: ASSLNRAYEQY

D gene: TRBD1
V gene: TRBV19
CDR3 protein: ASSIEDRGETQY

D gene: -
V gene: TRBV27
CDR3 protein: ASSLGHLSRGYT